This record concerns one T cell receptor (beta chain) sequence. Its target antigen remains unknown. Per-base qualities were not stored, and no clone one base away is much larger. Receptor amplification or capture employed the immunoSEQ multiplex PCR assay. Alongside multiparametric flow cytometry, deep sequencing of rearranged TCR beta loci was used to profile the T cell repertoires. As stored in TCRdb, this immuneACCESS dataset retains in-frame rearrangements with V and J assigned. A fraction of the clones does not appear; measured against another copy, unresolved V genes explain less than half of the discrepancy, and the remainder lacks a known reason. The sample includes 4,900 or so clones, with approximately 90% observed a single time. Around 23% of the sample comes from the top ten. The data originate from a study of lymphopenia after photon versus proton radiotherapy (dated by TCRdb to between 2019 and 2020). At the level of the whole study: Photon and proton radiation therapy were compared by the study for their immunological effects in patients with gastrointestinal tumors who developed high-grade lymphopenia. A cohort of some 19 patients with gastrointestinal tumors who received either photon or proton therapy and subsequently developed lymphopenia was included. The goal of the study was to describe how the two radiation modalities differ in their effects on the immune system. Broad study findings and their caveats: The survival association was examined only in patients who died, and the authors described better survival with proton therapy as a possibility, not as a demonstrated result. During treatment, patients who received photon therapy lost naive T cells and TCR diversity and gained effector/memory populations, whereas patients who received proton therapy remained relatively stable. Across the cohort, among patients who died, a greater drop in TCR diversity after the nadir was inversely correlated with overall survival time. After the lymphocyte count nadir, photon-treated repertoires showed oligoclonal expansion, especially of CD8+ Temra cells, which drove the drop in diversity.

V is shortened by 0 bases, J by 2 bases, and the region joining them spans 8 bases. Via the germline V gene, CDR1 is SGHVS and CDR2 FQNEAQ. The CDR3 runs 14 amino acids, cysteine and phenylalanine included. Only CDR3 DNA is held: 42 bases, read in frame from base 1. Sample: peripheral blood, taken from a patient treated with photon-based radiotherapy. The sequence is built from TRBV7-8 and TRBJ2-7, with the D gene uncertain. The receptor's source is a man older than 75 with cholangiocarcinoma. CDR3 reads: CASSLALGTYEQYF. The sequence in DNA is TGTGCCAGCAGCTTAGCTCTAGGGACCTACGAGCAGTACTTC.